This TCR beta chain originates from a study of spatial heterogeneity in lung cancer. Background on the study: A unique TCR and UMI combination showed up more than ten times in raw reads, on average. Points from the study as a whole: Ubiquitous expanded tumor TCRs were seen in blood more at resection than at follow-up.

Stated time point: sample taken at primary tumor resection. The authors sequenced whole RNA from tumor, nontumor lung or frozen PBMC without sorting. In germline, CDR1 is MNHNS, CDR2 SASEGT. Trimming removed 6 bases from V and 2 bases from J, with 17 bases in between. The CDR3 has 15 amino acids. As to this clonotype: What it recognizes is unknown.

TCR cDNA molecules each carried a unique molecular identifier. TCRdb recomputed calls from the 5' RACE reads with MiXCR, one row per CDR3 protein. The profile covers nearly 15,000 distinct CDR3 sequences, with roughly 7.7% appearing a single time and about 30% taken by the ten largest. Specimen: PBMCs, collected at surgery. The chain recombines TRBV6-1 with TRBJ2-7, with D perhaps matching TRBD2 (5 bases). The TCR sequence derives from a female donor with early-stage non-small cell lung cancer. The CDR3 sequence is CASRNEVRGPYEQYF. Written as DNA, the CDR3 is TGTGCCAGCAGGAACGAGGTCCGGGGTCCCTACGAGCAGTACTTC.